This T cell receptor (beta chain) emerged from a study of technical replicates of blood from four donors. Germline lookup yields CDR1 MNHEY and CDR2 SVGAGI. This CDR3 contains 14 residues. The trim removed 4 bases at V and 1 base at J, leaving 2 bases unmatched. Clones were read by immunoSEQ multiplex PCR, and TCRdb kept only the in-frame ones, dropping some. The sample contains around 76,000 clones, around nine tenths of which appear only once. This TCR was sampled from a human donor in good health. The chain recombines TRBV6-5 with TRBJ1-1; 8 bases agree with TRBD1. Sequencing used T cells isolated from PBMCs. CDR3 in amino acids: CASSSGGPNTEAFF. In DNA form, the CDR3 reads TGTGCCAGCAGTTCAGGGGGCCCGAACACTGAAGCTTTCTTT.